This T cell receptor (beta chain) was recovered during a study of CD8 T cells in ankylosing spondylitis. Findings and limits, study-wide: Reports say disease-linked clones showed up significantly more in matched ankylosing spondylitis synovial fluid.

Notes on this clonotype: The antigen is not known.

TCRdb reprocessed the 5' RACE reads with MiXCR, giving one entry per CDR3 protein. The repertoire holds 200,000 to 250,000 distinct CDR3 sequences, with about 11% as singletons. Sequenced input: blood, either unsorted or a sorted T cell fraction (not recorded which). This clonotype was obtained from a male donor with ankylosing spondylitis or in good health (not recorded which).

Here the CDR3 reads CAIPMDQGDTQYF. The CDR3 DNA follows: TGTGCCATTCCGATGGATCAGGGGGATACGCAGTATTTT. V usage is TRBV11-2 and J usage is TRBJ2-3; possible D gene TRBD1, 6 bases. Trimming stripped 10 bases from V and 6 bases from J, with 17 bases between. Germline CDR1 reads SGHAT; CDR2 reads FQNNGV. CDR3 length: 13 amino acids.